These 27 T cell receptor beta chains originate from one sample sequenced in a study of blood T cell repertoires in COVID-19. Sequenced by immunoSEQ multiplex PCR; TCRdb stores in-frame clones only, minus some. The sample has roughly 250,000 clones; approximately 92% are singletons. Material: peripheral blood. These receptors came from a person aged 18 to 35 with COVID-19, enrolled during active disease.

V usage is TRBV2 and J usage is TRBJ2-7; TRBD1 might be the D (5 bases). V lost 4 bases and J 5 bases, leaving 12 bases between the germline ends. The CDR3 has 13 amino acids. CDR1 and CDR2 from the germline V gene are SNHLY and FYNNEI. CDR3: CASSVISGNEQYF. The CDR3 region has the DNA TGTGCCAGCAGTGTTATATCAGGGAACGAGCAGTACTTC.

As regards this clone: Distinct nucleotide sequences in the sample also encode this CDR3. V and J are TRBV9 and TRBJ2-3; D ambiguous. The CDR3 extends over 13 amino acids. V was trimmed by 4 bases and J by 1 base, leaving 7 bases between them. CDR1 and CDR2 from the germline V gene are SGDLS and YYNGEE. This chain's CDR3 is CASSPSGTDTQYF. The CDR3 nucleotides read TGTGCCAGCAGCCCCTCGGGCACAGATACGCAGTATTTT.

The chain combines TRBV2 with TRBJ2-7; tentatively, D is TRBD2 (8 bases). The CDR3 consists of 13 residues. Germline CDR1 and CDR2: SNHLY and FYNNEI. Trimming shortened V by 10 bases and J by 6 bases, and 19 bases separated the two germline ends. The CDR3 protein is CATGGDSMLEQYF. The CDR3 DNA sequence: TGTGCCACCGGGGGGGACAGTATGCTCGAGCAGTACTTC.

V gene TRBV28 combines with J gene TRBJ1-1, with a tentative D call TRBD1 (5 bases). Per the germline V gene, CDR1 is MDHEN and CDR2 is SYDVKM. The CDR3 is 14 residues long. Trimming took off 6 bases at V and 0 bases at J, with 11 bases between the two ends. Here the CDR3 DNA reads TGTGCCAGCAGATCGGACAAGATGAACACTGAAGCTTTCTTT. This translates into CASRSDKMNTEAFF. Based on the CDR3 plus reference TRBV28 and TRBJ1-1, the full variable domain is DVKVTQSSRYLVKRTGEKVFLECVQDMDHENMFWYRQDPGLGLRLIYFSYDVKMKEKGDIPEGYSVSREKKERFSLILESASTNQTSMYLCASRSDKMNTEAFFGQGTRLTVV.

V is TRBV4-1 and J is TRBJ1-5; perhaps TRBD1 as D (5 bases). The CDR3 is made up of 17 amino acids. Germline CDR1 MGHRA, CDR2 YSYEKL. The V gene lost 4 bases and the J gene lost 2 bases, with 18 bases spanning the gap. CDR3 nucleotides: TGCGCCAGCAGCCTCAAGACAGCTTTAGATGGCAATCAGCCCCAGCATTTT. Its translation is CASSLKTALDGNQPQHF.

The chain recombines TRBV11-3 with TRBJ2-1, with TRBD2 matching 8 bases. The V and J ends lost 5 bases and 7 bases, in that order; junction bases with no gene match: 10. Looked up from germline, CDR1 is SGHNT and CDR2 is YENEEA. The length of the CDR3 is 15 residues. The CDR3 region is CASSPGLAGGNEQFF. In nucleotides, the CDR3 is TGTGCCAGCAGCCCCGGGCTAGCGGGTGGGAATGAGCAGTTCTTC.

The rearrangement joins TRBV21-1 to TRBJ2-7; no check of the table's D call, TRBD2, against the DNA was made. TRBV21-1 is shown as a pseudogene. The CDR3 is 20 amino acids. This CDR3 reads CASSKVGWGQRGGWSYEQYF. The CDR3 DNA reads TGTGCCAGCAGCAAAGTTGGTTGGGGTCAAAGGGGGGGTTGGTCCTACGAGCAGTACTTC.

The chain has TRBV7-3 and TRBJ2-1; D is possibly TRBD2 (6 bases). From germline, CDR1 is SGHTA and CDR2 FQGTGA. The CDR3 extends over 15 amino acids. V gave up 3 bases and J gave up 2 bases, with 11 bases separating them. The CDR3 DNA sequence: TGTGCCAGCAGCTTGGGTAGCGGCCCCTACAATGAGCAGTTCTTC. Translated: CASSLGSGPYNEQFF. Full variable domain (outside the CDR3, taken from reference TRBV7-3 and TRBJ2-1): GAGVSQTPSNKVTEKGKYVELRCDPISGHTALYWYRQSLGQGPEFLIYFQGTGAADDSGLPNDRFFAVRPEGSVSTLKIQRTERGDSAVYLCASSLGSGPYNEQFFGPGTRLTVL.

This chain joins TRBV19 and TRBJ1-4; TRBD1 matches 8 bases. The CDR3 has 14 amino acids. Germline trimming cut 3 bases from V and 8 bases from J; bases unmatched to any gene: 5. From germline, CDR1 is LNHDA and CDR2 SQIVND (reference sequence). For the CDR3, the DNA is TGTGCCAGTAGTATTATACACAGGGGGGAAAAACTGTTTTTT. Its translation is CASSIIHRGEKLFF.

The rearrangement links TRBV19 to TRBJ1-5, with D hard to call. The CDR3 length is 15 residues. V dropped 3 bases and J dropped 4 bases, with 13 bases sitting between them. The germline gives CDR1 LNHDA, CDR2 SQIVND (reference sequence). CDR3 sequence: CASSIEESPNQPQHF. DNA of the CDR3: TGTGCCAGTAGTATTGAGGAATCCCCGAATCAGCCCCAGCATTTT.

The chain links TRBV28 to TRBJ2-3; 13 nucleotides line up with TRBD2. The ends lost 5 bases at V and 0 bases at J; junction bases unmatched: 5. The CDR3 covers 17 residues. Per germline, CDR1 MDHEN and CDR2 SYDVKM. The CDR3 DNA is TGTGCCAGCAGTACCGGGACTAGCGGGACTAGCACAGATACGCAGTATTTT. It yields the protein CASSTGTSGTSTDTQYF.

The chain links TRBV6-2 or TRBV6-3 to TRBJ2-7, with D possibly being TRBD1 (5 bases). Trimming took 1 base from V and 2 from J, leaving 6 bases between them. Looked up from germline, CDR1 is MNHEY and CDR2 is SVGEGT. The CDR3 runs to 13 residues. CDR3 residues: CASSYFRAYEQYF. The CDR3 DNA is TGTGCCAGCAGTTACTTCAGGGCCTACGAGCAGTACTTC.

This chain links TRBV2 with TRBJ2-2; no reliable D call. Trimming stripped 10 bases from V and 3 bases from J, with 6 bases between. There are 11 residues in the CDR3. Germline V gene data show CDR1 as SNHLY and CDR2 as FYNNEI. The CDR3 spells CAILDTGELFF. The CDR3 bases are TGTGCCATCCTAGACACCGGGGAGCTGTTTTTT.

This clone came up once. The V gene is TRBV11-2, the J gene TRBJ2-5; D call uncertain. The CDR3 has 14 amino acids. Per germline, CDR1 SGHAT and CDR2 FQNNGV. Deletions cut 3 bases from V and 9 bases from J, with 17 bases between. CDR3 sequence (DNA): TGTGCCAGCAGCTTCCTGCGGAGTATTGGGTCCCAGTACTTC. It specifies CASSFLRSIGSQYF.

This clone was found once. V gene TRBV10-1 combines with J gene TRBJ1-3; maybe TRBD1 (5 bases). The V gene's germline CDR1 is WNHNN and CDR2 SYGVQD (reference sequence). Trimming removed 5 bases at V and 4 bases at J, with 9 bases between. The CDR3 runs to 13 residues. CDR3 DNA: TGCGCCAGCAGTCGGACACTCGGAAACACCATATATTTT. Translated, it gives CASSRTLGNTIYF.

The chain combines TRBV7-3 with TRBJ2-1, with 13 bases that match TRBD2. The CDR3 runs 17 residues. Germline V gene sequence: CDR1 SGHTA, CDR2 FQGTGA. The junction had 9 bases not matched to a gene; V was cut back by 2 bases and J by 8 bases. CDR3 coding DNA: TGTGCCAGCAGCTTATATATACTAGCGGGAGGGCCATATGAGCAGTTCTTC. Protein product: CASSLYILAGGPYEQFF. The full variable domain, completed using reference TRBV7-3 and TRBJ2-1, is GAGVSQTPSNKVTEKGKYVELRCDPISGHTALYWYRQSLGQGPEFLIYFQGTGAADDSGLPNDRFFAVRPEGSVSTLKIQRTERGDSAVYLCASSLYILAGGPYEQFFGPGTRLTVL.

This chain links TRBV7-8 with TRBJ1-5; D possibly corresponds to TRBD1 (5 bases). V gave up 1 base and J gave up 9 bases, with 7 bases separating them. The CDR3 loop spans 12 amino acids. Germline-derived CDR1 and CDR2 are SGHVS and FQNEAQ. CDR3 in amino acids: CASSLGQGPQHF. The CDR3 DNA is TGTGCCAGCAGCTTAGGGCAGGGGCCCCAGCATTTT.

V usage is TRBV6-5 and J usage is TRBJ1-2, with D possibly matching TRBD1 (6 bases). V lost 5 bases and J 5 bases, leaving 18 bases between the germline ends. The CDR3 covers 15 residues. Germline loops: CDR1 MNHEY, CDR2 SVGAGI. CDR3 amino acids: CASSITGIGNYGYTF. As DNA, the CDR3 is TGTGCCAGCAGTATTACAGGGATCGGTAATTATGGCTACACCTTC.

The chain joins TRBV4-2 to TRBJ2-5; 9 bases agree with TRBD2. There are 15 residues in the CDR3. Germline V CDR1 and CDR2: LGHNA, YNFKEQ. J gave up 5 bases and V 0 bases, and 4 bases lay outside the gene matches. The CDR3, as DNA: TGTGCCAGCAGCCAAGAGCGGGAGGGCCCCGAGACCCAGTACTTC. The encoded protein is CASSQEREGPETQYF.

The chain joins TRBV6-5 to TRBJ1-2; 11 positions agree with TRBD1. CDR1 and CDR2 (germline): MNHEY, SVGAGI. The CDR3 consists of 15 residues. V shed 6 bases and J 3 bases; nucleotides not matched to a gene: 6. This chain's CDR3 is CASRDPGQGDYGYTF. The CDR3 nucleotides are TGTGCCAGCAGAGACCCGGGACAGGGGGACTATGGCTACACCTTC.

This chain uses TRBV18 with TRBJ1-5; a possible D gene is TRBD1 (5 bases). Germline V gives CDR1 KGHSH, CDR2 LQKENI. V gave up 5 bases and J gave up 1 base, with 9 bases separating them. The CDR3 extends over 14 amino acids. The DNA for the CDR3 is TGTGCCAGCTCAAGGGGTGGGAGCAATCAGCCCCAGCATTTT. Its protein is CASSRGGSNQPQHF. Together with reference TRBV18 and TRBJ1-5, the CDR3 gives the full variable domain: NAGVMQNPRHLVRRRGQEARLRCSPMKGHSHVYWYRQLPEEGLKFMVYLQKENIIDESGMPKERFSAEFPKEGPSILRIQQVVRGDSAAYFCASSRGGSNQPQHFGDGTRLSIL.

This clone turned up a few times. The rearrangement joins TRBV13 to TRBJ1-1, with TRBD1 as a possible D gene (6 bases). V was clipped by 4 bases and J by 5 bases, with 17 bases between them. Germline assignment: CDR1 PRHDT and CDR2 FYEKMQ (reference sequence). The CDR3 has 15 residues. In DNA form, the CDR3 reads TGTGCCAGCAGCTCAGGGGAATTGGGGGGAACTGAAGCTTTCTTT. Its protein is CASSSGELGGTEAFF.

The chain links TRBV9 to TRBJ2-3; D possibly corresponds to TRBD2 (5 bases). Per germline, CDR1 SGDLS and CDR2 YYNGEE. The CDR3 runs 14 residues. V was cut by 1 base and J by 2 bases, with 8 bases left in between. CDR3 bases: TGTGCCAGCAGCGTATCGCGGGTCACAGATACGCAGTATTTT. As protein: CASSVSRVTDTQYF.

V usage is TRBV5-6 and J usage is TRBJ2-7; the match to TRBD2 covers 10 bases. V was clipped by 4 bases and J by 1 base; unmatched bases: 8. Germline V lookup: CDR1 SGHDT, CDR2 YYEEEE. This CDR3 has 16 amino acids. This CDR3 is CASSPGVAGGSYEQYF. The CDR3 nucleotides read TGTGCCAGCAGCCCCGGGGTAGCGGGAGGTTCCTACGAGCAGTACTTC.

The chain uses TRBV7-9 and TRBJ2-5; D may be TRBD1 (6 bases). Per the germline V gene, CDR1 is SEHNR and CDR2 is FQNEAQ (reference sequence). This CDR3 is 14 amino acids long. The germline V and J ends were trimmed by 4 bases and 1 base, with 10 bases remaining between them. The chain's CDR3 is CASSYGQSQETQYF. CDR3 bases: TGTGCCAGCAGCTACGGACAGAGCCAAGAGACCCAGTACTTC.

The chain carries TRBV28 and TRBJ1-5; TRBD1 might be the D (5 bases). The CDR3 has 15 residues. V shed 2 bases and J shed 5 bases, with 13 bases lying between them. The V gene's germline CDR1 is MDHEN and CDR2 SYDVKM. Here the CDR3 reads CASSLGGERDQPQHF. The CDR3, as DNA: TGTGCCAGCAGTTTAGGGGGGGAGAGGGATCAGCCCCAGCATTTT.

The V gene is TRBV13, the J gene TRBJ1-1; a possible D gene is TRBD1 (6 bases). The CDR3 loop spans 13 amino acids. Trimming stripped 1 base from V and 5 bases from J, with 8 bases between. The germline V gene has CDR1 PRHDT and CDR2 FYEKMQ (reference sequence). CDR3 sequence: CASSLEDRTEAFF. CDR3 in DNA: TGTGCCAGCAGCTTAGAAGACAGGACTGAAGCTTTCTTT.